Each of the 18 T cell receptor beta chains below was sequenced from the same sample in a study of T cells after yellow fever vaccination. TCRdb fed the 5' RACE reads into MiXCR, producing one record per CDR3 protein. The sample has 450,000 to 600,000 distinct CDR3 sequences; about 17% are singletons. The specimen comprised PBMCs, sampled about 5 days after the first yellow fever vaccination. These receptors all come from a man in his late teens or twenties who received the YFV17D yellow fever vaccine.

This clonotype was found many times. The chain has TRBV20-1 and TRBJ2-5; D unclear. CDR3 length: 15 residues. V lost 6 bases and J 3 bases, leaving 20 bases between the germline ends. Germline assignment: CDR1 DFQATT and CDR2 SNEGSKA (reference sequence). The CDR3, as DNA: TGCAGTGCCAACGGCCTAGGCGGAAACGAAGAGACCCAGTACTTC. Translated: CSANGLGGNEETQYF.

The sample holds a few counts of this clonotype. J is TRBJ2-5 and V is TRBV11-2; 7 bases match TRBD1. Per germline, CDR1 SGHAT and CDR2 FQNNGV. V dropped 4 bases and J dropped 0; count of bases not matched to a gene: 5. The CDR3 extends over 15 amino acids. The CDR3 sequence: CASSSTQGYQETQYF. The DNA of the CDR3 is TGTGCCAGCAGCTCGACACAGGGGTACCAAGAGACCCAGTACTTC.

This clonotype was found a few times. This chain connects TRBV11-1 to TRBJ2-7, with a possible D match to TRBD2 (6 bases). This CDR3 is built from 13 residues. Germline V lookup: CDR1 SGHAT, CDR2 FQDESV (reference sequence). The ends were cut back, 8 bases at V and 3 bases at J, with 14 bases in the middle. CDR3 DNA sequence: TGTGCCAGCGGATCCGGGACTTACTACGAGCAGTACGTC. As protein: CASGSGTYYEQYV.

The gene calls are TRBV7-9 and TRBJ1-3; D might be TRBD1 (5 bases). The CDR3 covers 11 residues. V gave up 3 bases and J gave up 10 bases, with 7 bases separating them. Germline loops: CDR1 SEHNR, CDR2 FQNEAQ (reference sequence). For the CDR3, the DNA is TGTGCCAGCAGCTTTGGACAAACCATATATTTT. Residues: CASSFGQTIYF.

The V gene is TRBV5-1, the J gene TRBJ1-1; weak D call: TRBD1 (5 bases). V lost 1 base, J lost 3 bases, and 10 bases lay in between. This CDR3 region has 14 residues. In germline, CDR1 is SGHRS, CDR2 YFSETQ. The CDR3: CASSLSAGHTEAFF. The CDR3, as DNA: TGCGCCAGCAGCTTGTCCGCAGGGCACACTGAAGCTTTCTTT.

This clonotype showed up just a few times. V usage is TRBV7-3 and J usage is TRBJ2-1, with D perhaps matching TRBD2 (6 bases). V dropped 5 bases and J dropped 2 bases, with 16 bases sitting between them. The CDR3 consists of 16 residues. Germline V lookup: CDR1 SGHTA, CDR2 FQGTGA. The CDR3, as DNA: TGTGCCAGCAGCCCCTCCGGAGGGGCCCCCTACAATGAGCAGTTCTTC. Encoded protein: CASSPSGGAPYNEQFF.

The DNA of the CDR3 is TGCAGTGCTTTGGACAGGACCATCACCTACGAGCAGTACTTC. Protein product: CSALDRTITYEQYF. The chain links TRBV20-1 to TRBJ2-7, with 7 positions matching TRBD1. Germline CDR1 is DFQATT and CDR2 is SNEGSKA (reference sequence). V lost 5 bases and J lost 2; bases outside the gene matches: 9. The CDR3 consists of 14 residues.

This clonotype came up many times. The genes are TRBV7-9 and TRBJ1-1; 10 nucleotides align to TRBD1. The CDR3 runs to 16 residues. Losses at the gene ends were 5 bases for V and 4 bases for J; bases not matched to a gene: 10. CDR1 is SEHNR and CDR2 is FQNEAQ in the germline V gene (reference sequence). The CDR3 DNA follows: TGTGCCAGCAGCGACTGGACAGGGGGTAGGGGCACTGAAGCTTTCTTT. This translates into CASSDWTGGRGTEAFF.

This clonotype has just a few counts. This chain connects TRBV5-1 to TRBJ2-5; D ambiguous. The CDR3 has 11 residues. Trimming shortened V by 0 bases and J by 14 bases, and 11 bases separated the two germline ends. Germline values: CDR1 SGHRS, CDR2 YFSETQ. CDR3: CASSLEWVKYF. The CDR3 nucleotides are TGCGCCAGCAGCTTGGAGTGGGTGAAATACTTC.

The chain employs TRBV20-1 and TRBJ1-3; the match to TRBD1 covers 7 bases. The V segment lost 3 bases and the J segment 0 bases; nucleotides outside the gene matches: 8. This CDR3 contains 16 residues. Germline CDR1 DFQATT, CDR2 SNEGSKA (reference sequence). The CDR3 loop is CSARGGQAISGNTIYF. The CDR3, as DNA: TGCAGTGCTAGGGGAGGACAGGCGATCTCTGGAAACACCATATATTTT.

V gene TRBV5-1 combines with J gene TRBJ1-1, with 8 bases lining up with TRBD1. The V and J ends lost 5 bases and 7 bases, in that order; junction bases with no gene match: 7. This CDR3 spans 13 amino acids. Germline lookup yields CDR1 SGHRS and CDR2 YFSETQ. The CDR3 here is CASRGTGDREAFF. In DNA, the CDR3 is TGCGCCAGCAGAGGGACAGGCGACCGTGAAGCTTTCTTT.

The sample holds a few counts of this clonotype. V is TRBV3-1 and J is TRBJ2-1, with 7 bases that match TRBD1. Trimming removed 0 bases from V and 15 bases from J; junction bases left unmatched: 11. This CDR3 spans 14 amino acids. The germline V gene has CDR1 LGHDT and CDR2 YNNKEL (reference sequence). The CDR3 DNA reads TGTGCCAGCAGCCAAGACCCCCACTACAGGGGACCGTTCTTC. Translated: CASSQDPHYRGPFF.

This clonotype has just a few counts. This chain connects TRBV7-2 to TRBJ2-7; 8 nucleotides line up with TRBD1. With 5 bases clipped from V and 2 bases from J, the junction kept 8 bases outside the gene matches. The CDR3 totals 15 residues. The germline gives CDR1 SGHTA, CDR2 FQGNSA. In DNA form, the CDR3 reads TGTGCCAGCAGCCCCCGGACAGGGATCGCCTACGAGCAGTACTTC. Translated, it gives CASSPRTGIAYEQYF.

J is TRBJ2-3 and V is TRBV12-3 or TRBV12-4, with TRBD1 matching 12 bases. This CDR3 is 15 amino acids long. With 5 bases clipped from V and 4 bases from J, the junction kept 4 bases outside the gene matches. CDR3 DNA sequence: TGTGCCAGCAGTACCGGGACAGGGGGCCCAGATACGCAGTATTTT. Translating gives CASSTGTGGPDTQYF.

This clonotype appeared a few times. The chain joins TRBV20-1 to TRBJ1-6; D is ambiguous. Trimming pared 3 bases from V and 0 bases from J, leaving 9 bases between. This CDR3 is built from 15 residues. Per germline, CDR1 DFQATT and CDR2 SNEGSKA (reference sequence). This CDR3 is CSASRMSSYNSPLHF. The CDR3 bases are TGCAGTGCTAGCAGGATGAGCTCCTATAATTCACCCCTCCACTTT.

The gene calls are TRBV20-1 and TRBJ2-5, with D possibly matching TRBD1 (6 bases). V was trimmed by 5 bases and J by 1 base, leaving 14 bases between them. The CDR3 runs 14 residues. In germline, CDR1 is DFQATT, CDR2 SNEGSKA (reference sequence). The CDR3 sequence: CSAPRMDSQETQYF. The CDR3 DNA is TGCAGTGCTCCCCGTATGGACAGCCAAGAGACCCAGTACTTC.

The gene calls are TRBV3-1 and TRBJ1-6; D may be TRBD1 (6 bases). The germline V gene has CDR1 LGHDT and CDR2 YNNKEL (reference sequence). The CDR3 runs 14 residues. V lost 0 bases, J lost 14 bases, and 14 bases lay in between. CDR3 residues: CASSQEGTRKSLHF. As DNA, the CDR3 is TGTGCCAGCAGCCAAGAGGGGACACGGAAATCCCTCCACTTT.

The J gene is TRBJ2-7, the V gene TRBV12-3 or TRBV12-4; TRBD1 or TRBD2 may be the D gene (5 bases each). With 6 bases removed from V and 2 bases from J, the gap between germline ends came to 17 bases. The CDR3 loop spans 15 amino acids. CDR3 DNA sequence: TGTGCCAGCAGCCCGGGACCCCCTCTGGCCTACGAGCAGTACGTC. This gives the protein CASSPGPPLAYEQYV.